Following are 24 T cell receptor beta chains from one sample sequenced in a study of CD8+ T cells in alopecia areata. cDNA prepared by RNA extraction and subsequent reverse transcription served as the template for sequencing. Sequenced by immunoSEQ multiplex PCR; TCRdb stores in-frame clones only, minus some. The data contain about 30,000 clones, roughly 60% of them singletons. Specimen: NKG2D-high CD8+ T cells sorted from blood. These receptors all stem from a human donor with alopecia areata.

This clone was observed a few times. The rearrangement uses TRBV7-9 and TRBJ2-1; 10 positions match TRBD1. The V gene's germline CDR1 is SEHNR and CDR2 FQNEAQ (reference sequence). The CDR3 contains 14 residues. The trim removed 5 bases at V and 7 bases at J, leaving 5 bases unmatched. The CDR3 region is CASSTGTGDNEQFF. In nucleotides, the CDR3 is TGTGCCAGCAGCACCGGGACAGGGGATAATGAGCAGTTCTTC.

V is TRBV29-1 and J is TRBJ1-1, with 10 bases fitting TRBD1. In germline, CDR1 is SQVTM, CDR2 ANQGSEA. The CDR3 extends over 14 amino acids. Trimming cost V 6 bases and J 0 bases; bases outside gene matches: 4. CDR3 residues: CSVGGQGLNTEAFF. CDR3 in DNA: TGCAGCGTGGGGGGACAGGGGCTGAACACTGAAGCTTTCTTT.

The V call is TRBV28, the J call TRBJ1-2; 9 bases map to TRBD1. The CDR3 sequence is 14 residues long. Per germline, CDR1 MDHEN and CDR2 SYDVKM. J gave up 2 bases and V 5 bases, and 3 bases lay outside the gene matches. CDR3 amino acids: CASSPGQGNYGYTF. In DNA form, the CDR3 reads TGTGCCAGCAGTCCCGGACAGGGGAACTATGGCTACACCTTC.

J is TRBJ2-7 and V is TRBV27, with D perhaps being TRBD1 or TRBD2 (5 bases each). From germline, CDR1 is MNHEY and CDR2 SMNVEV (reference sequence). This CDR3 spans 14 amino acids. Trimming took off 5 bases at V and 2 bases at J, with 13 bases between the two ends. The CDR3 sequence is CASSDRGSTYEQYF. DNA for the CDR3: TGTGCCAGCAGTGATCGGGGCAGTACCTACGAGCAGTACTTC.

Only a few counts were recorded for this clone. The rearrangement joins TRBV7-8 to TRBJ2-2; no clear D gene. Germline lookup yields CDR1 SGHVS and CDR2 FQNEAQ. The CDR3 totals 12 residues. Deletions cut 1 base from V and 5 bases from J, with 2 bases between. The DNA for the CDR3 is TGTGCCAGCAGCTTAGATACCGGGGAGCTGTTTTTT. This codes for CASSLDTGELFF.

The sample holds one count of this clone. This rearrangement joins TRBV7-9 to TRBJ2-7, with a weak D call TRBD1 (5 bases). Deletions cut 4 bases from V and 2 bases from J, with 21 bases between. The CDR3 is made up of 17 amino acids. CDR1 is SEHNR and CDR2 is FQNEAQ in the germline V gene (reference sequence). CDR3 residues: CASSSPEDRPYTYEQYF. DNA of the CDR3: TGTGCCAGCAGCTCTCCGGAAGACAGACCCTACACCTACGAGCAGTACTTC.

This chain joins TRBV7-2 and TRBJ1-1; a weak D match, TRBD1 (6 bases). Trimming took 8 bases from V and 1 from J, leaving 14 bases between them. This CDR3 is 14 amino acids long. The V gene's germline CDR1 is SGHTA and CDR2 FQGNSA. This CDR3 reads CASRRGLGNTEAFF. In DNA form, the CDR3 reads TGTGCCAGCCGCAGGGGTTTGGGGAACACTGAAGCTTTCTTT.

The chain has TRBV29-1 and TRBJ1-1; D remains ambiguous. Germline CDR1 and CDR2: SQVTM and ANQGSEA. The CDR3 extends over 14 amino acids. Trimming cost V 4 bases and J 3 bases, with 15 bases left between them. CDR3 in DNA: TGCAGCGTTGTGGCGCGTGAGGGATACACTGAAGCTTTCTTT. It is translated as CSVVAREGYTEAFF. The full variable domain, with the rest looked up from reference TRBV29-1 and TRBJ1-1, is SAVISQKPSRDICQRGTSLTIQCQVDSQVTMMFWYRQQPGQSLTLIATANQGSEATYESGFVIDKFPISRPNLTFSTLTVSNMSPEDSSIYLCSVVAREGYTEAFFGQGTRLTVV.

V is TRBV5-6 and J is TRBJ2-2, with 8 nucleotides matching TRBD2. The CDR3 length is 13 residues. Germline CDR1 SGHDT, CDR2 YYEEEE. Unmatched junction bases numbered 4, after V lost 5 bases and J lost 7 bases. The CDR3 is CASRAGAGGELFF. The CDR3 DNA reads TGTGCCAGCAGAGCGGGAGCGGGCGGGGAGCTGTTTTTT.

This clone has only a few counts. CDR3 loop: CSVVGPLYYEQYF. DNA of the CDR3: TGCAGCGTTGTGGGGCCGCTCTACTACGAGCAGTACTTC. The J gene is TRBJ2-7, the V gene TRBV29-1; possibly TRBD1 for D (5 bases). The CDR3 has 13 residues. Germline V gives CDR1 SQVTM, CDR2 ANQGSEA. The V and J ends lost 4 bases and 3 bases respectively, with 13 bases between them.

The chain has TRBV28 and TRBJ2-7, with D possibly being TRBD1 (6 bases). V was trimmed by 6 bases and J by 4 bases, leaving 13 bases between them. CDR3 size: 13 residues. Germline assignment: CDR1 MDHEN and CDR2 SYDVKM. In DNA form, the CDR3 reads TGTGCCAGCAGCTCCGGGACACCGTACGAGCAGTACTTC. Its translation: CASSSGTPYEQYF.

The chain links TRBV11-2 to TRBJ2-3, with 8 bases matching TRBD1. The CDR3 spans 16 residues. V lost 5 bases to trimming and J lost 1 base; unmatched junction nucleotides: 8. Germline V gives CDR1 SGHAT, CDR2 FQNNGV. CDR3 nucleotide sequence: TGTGCCAGCAGCCAGCGGACAGGGATGGGCACAGATACGCAGTATTTT. Its translation is CASSQRTGMGTDTQYF.

The chain recombines TRBV5-4 with TRBJ2-1; 9 nucleotides align to TRBD2. The V and J ends lost 4 bases and 8 bases, in that order; junction bases with no gene match: 7. Germline assignment: CDR1 SGHNT and CDR2 YYREEE (reference sequence). The CDR3 is made up of 14 amino acids. CDR3 bases: TGTGCCAGCAGCGGAGATAGCGGGAGATATGAGCAGTTCTTC. As protein: CASSGDSGRYEQFF.

The CDR3 is CASSSPGLAGGPIGNEQFF. The CDR3 DNA reads as TGTGCCAGCAGCTCTCCGGGACTAGCGGGAGGGCCGATCGGCAATGAGCAGTTCTTC. V gene TRBV5-4 combines with J gene TRBJ2-1; TRBD2 matches 16 bases. This CDR3 has 19 residues. Per germline, CDR1 SGHNT and CDR2 YYREEE (reference sequence). The ends lost 3 bases at V and 6 bases at J; junction bases unmatched: 12.

V is TRBV23-1 and J is TRBJ1-2; 7 bases agree with TRBD1. TRBV23-1 is assigned to the ORF class and has an uncertain function. This CDR3 is 18 amino acids long. V shed 0 bases and J 3 bases; nucleotides not matched to a gene: 13. CDR3 loop: CASSQSGESGGSDYGYTF. The CDR3 coding sequence is TGCGCCAGCAGTCAATCAGGGGAATCAGGGGGAAGCGACTATGGCTACACCTTC.

This clone was seen only a few times. The CDR3 protein is CASSLSGDRTDTQYF. The CDR3 nucleotides are TGTGCCAGCAGTCTTAGCGGGGACCGCACAGATACGCAGTATTTT. The V call is TRBV7-2, the J call TRBJ2-3; 8 bases fit TRBD2. This CDR3 has 15 residues. The V and J ends lost 6 bases and 1 base, in that order; junction bases with no gene match: 6. From germline, CDR1 is SGHTA and CDR2 FQGNSA.

This sequence joins TRBV7-9 and TRBJ2-5; perhaps TRBD1 as D (5 bases). This CDR3 has 15 residues. Germline lookup yields CDR1 SEHNR and CDR2 FQNEAQ (reference sequence). V was trimmed by 4 bases and J by 4 bases, leaving 16 bases between them. CDR3: CASSSGEDTRETQYF. The DNA of the CDR3 is TGTGCCAGCAGCTCTGGAGAGGACACGCGAGAGACCCAGTACTTC.

This clone was found once. The chain recombines TRBV29-1 with TRBJ2-1; 9 nucleotides align to TRBD2. This CDR3 comprises 16 residues. Trimming cost V 2 bases and J 0 bases; bases outside gene matches: 5. Germline loops: CDR1 SQVTM, CDR2 ANQGSEA. Written as DNA, the CDR3 is TGCAGCGTTGAATCCCTAGCGGGATTCTCCTACAATGAGCAGTTCTTC. It specifies CSVESLAGFSYNEQFF.

V and J are TRBV7-9 and TRBJ2-7; D is uncertain. CDR3 size: 13 residues. Germline V lookup: CDR1 SEHNR, CDR2 FQNEAQ (reference sequence). Trimming stripped 0 bases from V and 2 bases from J, with 5 bases between. This CDR3 is CASSLATPYEQYF. The CDR3 coding sequence is TGTGCCAGCAGCTTAGCCACACCCTACGAGCAGTACTTC.

This clone has just a few counts. CDR3 coding DNA: TGTGCCAGCAGCTCCTCCACTAGCGGGGGGATCAATGAGTGGTTCTTC. It codes for CASSSSTSGGINEWFF. V and J are TRBV2 and TRBJ2-1; 12 nucleotides agree with TRBD2. CDR1 and CDR2 (germline): SNHLY, FYNNEI. With 6 bases clipped from V and 15 bases from J, the junction kept 18 bases outside the gene matches. The CDR3 is 16 residues long.

V usage is TRBV4-3 and J usage is TRBJ1-3, with D unresolved. There are 19 residues in the CDR3. Germline loops: CDR1 LGHNA, CDR2 YSLEER. V was clipped by 1 base and J by 6 bases, with 25 bases between them. CDR3 sequence (DNA): TGCGCCAGCAGCCAAGTTTCGTTTTCTCCGGACGGAAACTTAAACACCATATATTTT. Translation: CASSQVSFSPDGNLNTIYF.

This clone appeared a few times. The chain is built from TRBV5-1 and TRBJ2-7; 8 bases line up with TRBD2. CDR1 SGHRS and CDR2 YFSETQ come from the germline V gene. Unmatched junction bases numbered 11, after V lost 0 bases and J lost 3 bases. CDR3 size: 17 residues. The CDR3 here is CASSLGASGLNLYEQYF. Here the CDR3 DNA reads TGCGCCAGCAGCTTGGGGGCTAGCGGGCTCAATCTCTACGAGCAGTACTTC. Full variable domain (rest looked up from reference TRBV5-1 and TRBJ2-7): KAGVTQTPRYLIKTRGQQVTLSCSPISGHRSVSWYQQTPGQGLQFLFEYFSETQRNKGNFPGRFSGRQFSNSRSEMNVSTLELGDSALYLCASSLGASGLNLYEQYFGPGTRLTVT.

This clone has only a few counts. The chain has TRBV5-1 and TRBJ2-3, with TRBD2 identical over 11 bases. The CDR3 consists of 15 residues. J was trimmed by 6 bases and V by 3 bases; bases with no gene match: 6. Germline values: CDR1 SGHRS, CDR2 YFSETQ. CDR3 sequence reads: CASSSLAGGGDTQYF. CDR3 coding DNA: TGCGCCAGCAGCTCCCTAGCGGGAGGAGGGGATACGCAGTATTTT.

This chain uses TRBV28 with TRBJ2-7; 10 bases fit TRBD1. Trimming cost V 8 bases and J 6 bases; bases outside gene matches: 4. The germline V gene encodes CDR1 MDHEN and CDR2 SYDVKM. The CDR3 runs to 12 residues. CDR3 loop: CASGTGALEQYF. The CDR3 DNA reads as TGTGCCAGCGGGACAGGGGCCCTCGAGCAGTACTTC.